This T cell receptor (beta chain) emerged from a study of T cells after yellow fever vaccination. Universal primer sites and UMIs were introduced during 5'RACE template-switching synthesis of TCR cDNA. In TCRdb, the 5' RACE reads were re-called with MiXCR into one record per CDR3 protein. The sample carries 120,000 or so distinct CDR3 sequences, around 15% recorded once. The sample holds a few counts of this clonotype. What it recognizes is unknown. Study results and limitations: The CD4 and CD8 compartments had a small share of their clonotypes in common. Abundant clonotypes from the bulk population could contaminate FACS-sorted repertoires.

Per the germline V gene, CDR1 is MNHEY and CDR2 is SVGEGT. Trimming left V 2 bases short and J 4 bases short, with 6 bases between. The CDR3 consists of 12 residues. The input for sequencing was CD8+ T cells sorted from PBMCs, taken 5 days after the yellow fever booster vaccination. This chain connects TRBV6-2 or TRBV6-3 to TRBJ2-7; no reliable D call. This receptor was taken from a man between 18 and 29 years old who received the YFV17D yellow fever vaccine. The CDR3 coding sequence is TGTGCCAGCAGTTACGGACCATACGAGCAGTACTTC. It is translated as CASSYGPYEQYF.